These 5 T cell receptor beta chains originate from one sample sequenced in a study of technical replicates of blood from several donors. Libraries were prepared by immunoSEQ multiplex PCR; TCRdb keeps only in-frame clonotypes and omits some of them. In the table there are tens of thousands of clones, roughly 92% of which are singletons. The sequenced sample consisted of T cells isolated from PBMCs. These receptors came from a human donor in good health.

This chain uses TRBV11-3 with TRBJ1-5; D uncertain. The CDR3 has 13 amino acids. Trimming removed 3 bases from V and 7 bases from J, with 10 bases in between. From germline, CDR1 is SGHNT and CDR2 YENEEA. Here the CDR3 DNA reads TGTGCCAGCAGCTTGGAGGCGGAGCAGCCCCAGCATTTT. It codes for CASSLEAEQPQHF.

Written as DNA, the CDR3 is TGTGCCAGCAGCTTCGGACAGCTAGTGCAAGAGACCCAGTACTTC. Translating it yields CASSFGQLVQETQYF. The gene calls are TRBV5-8 and TRBJ2-5; weak D call: TRBD1 (6 bases). CDR1 and CDR2 from the germline V gene are SGHTS and YDEGEE. The CDR3 is 15 residues long. V shed 2 bases and J shed 2 bases, with 13 bases lying between them.

V and J are TRBV2 and TRBJ1-2; no definite D call. Germline-derived CDR1 and CDR2 are SNHLY and FYNNEI. Trimming took 6 bases from V and 8 from J, leaving 22 bases between them. The CDR3 covers 15 residues. The CDR3 coding sequence is TGTGCCAGCAGGAACGAGGGTGGGATCAGTAAGGGCTACACCTTC. This codes for CASRNEGGISKGYTF.

On this clone: At one end the junction does not follow the germline gene, possibly because of a read error. This chain connects TRBV2 to TRBJ1-1; 7 bases line up with TRBD1. The CDR3 loop spans 14 amino acids. Germline CDR1 is SNHLY and CDR2 is FYNNEI. The CDR3 region is CATSRDRLNTEAFF. As DNA, the CDR3 is TGTGCCACCAGTCGGGACAGACTGAACACTGAAGCTTTCTTT. The whole variable domain, remainder taken from reference TRBV2 and TRBJ1-1, is EPEVTQTPSHQVTQMGQEVILRCVPISNHLYFYWYRQILGQKVEFLVSFYNNEISEKSEIFDDQFSVERPDGSNFTLKIRSTKLEDSAMYFCATSRDRLNTEAFFGQGTRLTVV.

The chain employs TRBV11-1 and TRBJ1-2; D gene uncertain. The germline gives CDR1 SGHAT, CDR2 FQDESV (reference sequence). V dropped 6 bases and J dropped 2 bases, with 10 bases sitting between them. This CDR3 has 13 residues. CDR3 in DNA: TGTGCCAGCAGGGAGGCGGGCAACTATGGCTACACCTTC. Translated: CASREAGNYGYTF. Variable domain in full (rest from reference TRBV11-1 and TRBJ1-2): EAEVAQSPRYKITEKSQAVAFWCDPISGHATLYWYRQILGQGPELLVQFQDESVVDDSQLPKDRFSAERLKGVDSTLKIQPAELGDSAMYLCASREAGNYGYTFGSGTRLTVV.